This entry describes one T cell receptor (beta chain). Its specificity is not known. The library was made from cDNA and included unique molecular identifiers. The source material, roughly 0.9 to 11 million T cells, gave rise to roughly 500,000 cDNA molecules. One entry per CDR3 protein results from TCRdb running MiXCR on the PCR reads. The sample shows 430,000 or so distinct CDR3 sequences, roughly 38% of them seen only once. The data derive from a study of post-analysis software for immune sequencing data. Study overall: Clinical courses comprised relapsing-remitting, secondary progressive and progressive-relapsing multiple sclerosis. The study's findings and limits: Controls had significantly higher normalized Chao1 diversity than multiple sclerosis patients. Batch-matched samples strongly co-clustered by F measure. In patients, about five TRBV segments were more frequent than in controls, with TRBV5-6, TRBV5-1 and TRBV20-1 among them.

This CDR3 is 15 amino acids long. With 4 bases removed from V and 0 bases from J, the gap between germline ends came to 12 bases. The chain joins TRBV12-3 or TRBV12-4 to TRBJ1-2, with D unclear. Material for sequencing was blood. This receptor was taken from a girl aged 2 to 9 with multiple sclerosis. The CDR3 here is CASSSGVRANYGYTF. The CDR3 nucleotides read TGTGCCAGCAGTTCCGGGGTTCGGGCTAACTATGGCTACACCTTC.